This TCR beta chain emerged from a study of identical twins (dated by TCRdb to the mid-2010s). As for the study more broadly: TCR alpha and beta repertoires from monozygotic twins, unrelated adults of various ages and cord blood were deep-sequenced to test whether fetal clonotypes persist. To rule out contamination, replicate twin experiments were performed at different times with different library preparation protocols. General findings and caveats noted by the study authors: Invariant T cells such as MAIT and iNKT could partly confound zero-insertion analyses, though diverse VJ usage argued against this for most clonotypes. In beta out-of-frame sequences, excess twin sharing was weaker, because having fewer shared sequences lowered the signal-to-noise ratio. Because the same donors could not be followed over many years, conclusions were based on cross-sectional statistical analysis. Abundant cord blood beta clonotypes carried fewer insertions; young adult naive repertoires showed a weaker similar trend, while memory repertoires showed none. In monozygotic twins, recombination models systematically underestimated out-of-frame TCR alpha sharing, but the models matched the sharing seen between unrelated individuals. Compared with coincidental sharing between unrelated individuals, out-of-frame TCR alpha sequences shared between twins had an excess of sequences with low generation probability.

The CDR3, from cysteine to phenylalanine, totals 13 residues. The entry retains the CDR3 DNA only, 39 bases that are in frame from base 1. CDR1 ENHRY and CDR2 SYGVKD were looked up in the germline V gene. A distance of 15 bases separates the germline ends of V and J, which lose 10 bases and 5 bases respectively. This clonotype was recorded many times. Its antigen remains undetermined. Qualities for individual bases were not recorded, and no much larger clone is one base off. Every donor was a healthy Caucasian. The library was built by means of 5' RACE. The sequencer was an Illumina HiSeq 2000. A universal primer binding site was added through template switching, and the final cDNA carried a unique molecular identifier so that TCR cDNA molecules could be counted accurately. First-strand cDNA for TCR alpha and beta chains was synthesized from specific primers in the conserved constant-segment region. To control for contamination, every cDNA library carried two barcodes: a SMART-Mk sample barcode plus Illumina barcodes. Two successive PCR steps introduced TruSeq adapter sequences along with Illumina sample barcodes. The Illumina HiSeq platform was used with custom primers to sequence TCR alpha and beta cDNA libraries. Regarding the original processing steps: MiGEC processed the raw reads to extract unique molecular identifiers, while MiXCR was used to determine the CDR3 positions. Recombination models were inferred per individual with the repgenHMM and IGoR tools using an EM algorithm. Shared clonotype analysis was performed with the tcR package in R, normalizing sharing by the product of cloneset sizes. To study raw recombination free of thymic and clonal selection effects, out-of-frame nonproductive sequences were analyzed. The public reads were reanalyzed by TCRdb: fastp trimming at Q25, MiXCR alignment, in-frame beta chains only. Every distinct CDR3 protein forms one entry, paired with its most common genes and DNA. TCRdb assigned the V and J calls; the authors' analysis was not used. The sample table contains some 1,700,000 distinct CDR3 sequences; only one count was recorded for under 35% of them. The top ten clones comprise roughly 0.3% of the sample.

The chain is made from TRBV10-3 and TRBJ2-1, with a tentative D gene TRBD2 over 5 matching bases. Sequenced material: cord blood. The clonotype comes from a newborn girl in good health. The base sequence is TGTGCCACCAACCTGGGAGACAACAATGAGCAGTTCTTC. It encodes CATNLGDNNEQFF.